Each of the 15 T cell receptor beta chains below was sequenced from the same sample in a study of human T cells and chemical hapten exposure. TCRdb re-analysed the RACE reads in MiXCR, keeping a single row per CDR3 protein. The repertoire has 380,000 or so distinct CDR3 sequences, approximately 5% of them found once; the top ten carry over 6.5%. The sample's time point: pre-sensitization, week 0. Sample treatment: therapeutic diphenylcyclopropenone sensitization with weekly scalp DPC. The sample was whole blood, taken in connection with sensitization to the hapten diphenylcyclopropenone (DPC). These receptor sequences come from a woman under 30 with alopecia areata. Some clones in this sample may be carry-over from other donors' samples.

This sequence joins TRBV12-3 or TRBV12-4 and TRBJ2-4; D remains unclear. This CDR3 contains 16 residues. Trimming removed 3 bases at V and 0 bases at J, with 12 bases between. This CDR3 reads CASSFGSFLAKNIQYF. As DNA, the CDR3 is TGTGCCAGCAGTTTCGGAAGCTTTCTAGCCAAAAACATTCAGTACTTC.

This chain links TRBV6-5 with TRBJ2-7; 11 nucleotides align to TRBD1. V lost 2 bases, J lost 4 bases, and 1 base stayed unmatched. This CDR3 has 14 amino acids. Germline values: CDR1 MNHEY, CDR2 SVGAGI. CDR3 DNA sequence: TGTGCCAGCAGTTACGGGACAGGGGGATACGAGCAGTACTTC. This gives the protein CASSYGTGGYEQYF.

This clonotype was picked up many times. The gene calls are TRBV11-2 and TRBJ2-3, with 8 nucleotides matching TRBD1. V was pared by 5 bases and J by 15 bases, with 10 bases of the junction left unmatched. This CDR3 has 12 amino acids. Germline values: CDR1 SGHAT, CDR2 FQNNGV. CDR3 DNA sequence: TGTGCCAGCAGCCGAACCGGGACAGGAGTTTATTTT. Amino acids: CASSRTGTGVYF.

In its sample, this clonotype was seen a few times. The V gene is TRBV25-1, the J gene TRBJ2-2, with D tentatively TRBD1 (6 bases). CDR3 size: 13 residues. Trimming removed 6 bases at V and 10 bases at J, with 15 bases between. Germline loops: CDR1 MGHDK, CDR2 SYGVNS. This chain's CDR3 is CASRQGSAVELFF. CDR3 DNA sequence: TGTGCCAGCAGGCAGGGGTCGGCTGTGGAGCTGTTTTTT.

Many counts were recorded for this clonotype. V gene TRBV9 combines with J gene TRBJ2-2, with D uncertain. This CDR3 spans 11 amino acids. Trimming cost V 3 bases and J 6 bases, with 3 bases left between them. The germline V gene encodes CDR1 SGDLS and CDR2 YYNGEE. CDR3 in amino acids: CASSGSGELFF. The CDR3 bases are TGTGCCAGCAGCGGGTCCGGGGAGCTGTTTTTT.

The chain carries TRBV12-3 or TRBV12-4 and TRBJ1-4; TRBD1 matches 11 bases. This CDR3 is built from 18 residues. V was clipped by 4 bases and J by 5 bases; unmatched bases: 12. Here the CDR3 DNA reads TGTGCCAGCAGTTCGGATACCGGGACAGGGGGAGAGAATGAAAAACTGTTTTTT. This sequence encodes CASSSDTGTGGENEKLFF.

With respect to this clonotype: This could be a read error, since a much larger clone is one nucleotide away. The rearrangement joins TRBV27 to TRBJ2-7; TRBD1 agrees at 7 bases. Trimming removed 2 bases from V and 3 bases from J; junction bases left unmatched: 10. The CDR3 has 16 amino acids. Germline CDR1 is MNHEY and CDR2 is SMNVEV (reference sequence). The CDR3 spells CASSLVGTAGHYEQYF. CDR3 in DNA: TGTGCCAGCAGTTTAGTTGGGACAGCTGGGCACTACGAGCAGTACTTC.

The V and J genes are TRBV5-4 and TRBJ2-2; 8 bases line up with TRBD1. CDR3 length: 17 residues. The V gene's germline CDR1 is SGHNT and CDR2 YYREEE (reference sequence). V was pared by 3 bases and J by 3 bases, with 10 bases of the junction left unmatched. Here the CDR3 reads CASSYTGGTGYTGELFF. CDR3 coding DNA: TGTGCCAGCAGCTACACAGGGGGGACGGGGTACACCGGGGAGCTGTTTTTT.

In its sample, this clonotype was seen many times. The V call is TRBV6-5, the J call TRBJ1-2, with D tentatively TRBD1 (6 bases). The CDR3 runs to 13 residues. The germline gives CDR1 MNHEY, CDR2 SVGAGI. V dropped 7 bases and J dropped 2 bases, with 11 bases sitting between them. The CDR3 DNA follows: TGTGCCAGCACCCGGACAGCAAACTATGGCTACACCTTC. Amino acid sequence: CASTRTANYGYTF.

About this clonotype: The conserved phenylalanine or tryptophan normally closing the CDR3 is absent here, so this likely arose from a read error. This chain connects TRBV20-1 to TRBJ1-2; TRBD1 matches at 7 bases. The germline V gene has CDR1 DFQATT and CDR2 SNEGSKA (reference sequence). The junction had 8 bases not matched to a gene; V was cut back by 6 bases and J by 4 bases. This CDR3 comprises 13 residues. The CDR3 bases are TGCAGTGCGGGGAGTCCAGGGGGCTATGGCTACACCTAC. Residues: CSAGSPGGYGYTY.

V usage is TRBV11-2 and J usage is TRBJ1-1, with D maybe TRBD1 (6 bases). Between the trimmed V and J ends, which lost 4 bases and 3 bases, there was a span of 12 bases. This CDR3 spans 14 amino acids. Germline V CDR1 and CDR2: SGHAT, FQNNGV. The CDR3 spells CASSSQGTDTEAFF. CDR3 sequence (DNA): TGTGCCAGCAGCTCACAGGGTACGGACACTGAAGCTTTCTTT. The full variable domain, in which reference TRBV11-2 and TRBJ1-1 provide the parts outside the CDR3, is EAGVAQSPRYKIIEKRQSVAFWCNPISGHATLYWYQQILGQGPKLLIQFQNNGVVDDSQLPKDRFSAERLKGVDSTLKIQPAKLEDSAVYLCASSSQGTDTEAFFGQGTRLTVV.

This clonotype was counted ten times or more. CDR3 DNA: TGCAGTTGGCGACTAGCGGGGGGGAGAGAGACCCAGTACTTC. It translates to CSWRLAGGRETQYF. The chain has TRBV20-1 and TRBJ2-5; TRBD2 matches 14 bases. V dropped 8 bases and J dropped 4; count of bases not matched to a gene: 6. The CDR3 has 14 amino acids. Germline V gene sequence: CDR1 DFQATT, CDR2 SNEGSKA (reference sequence).

The V gene is TRBV6-1, the J gene TRBJ1-5, with 10 nucleotides matching TRBD1. The CDR3 has 15 amino acids. The ends lost 4 bases at V and 4 bases at J; junction bases unmatched: 4. Germline values: CDR1 MNHNS, CDR2 SASEGT. The CDR3 bases are TGTGCCAGCAGTGGACAGGGGGCGGCGAATCAGCCCCAGCATTTT. It translates to CASSGQGAANQPQHF.

Many counts were recorded for this clonotype. The V gene is TRBV11-1, the J gene TRBJ1-1, with 7 bases fitting TRBD1. The V gene end was trimmed by 5 bases and the J gene end by 4 bases; junction bases not matched to a gene: 13. The CDR3 consists of 16 residues. Germline loops: CDR1 SGHAT, CDR2 FQDESV (reference sequence). In DNA form, the CDR3 reads TGTGCCAGCAGCCCCCGGGACAGCCCCCGCGGCACTGAAGCTTTCTTT. This sequence encodes CASSPRDSPRGTEAFF.

This clonotype was seen at least ten times. The J gene is TRBJ1-1, the V gene TRBV25-1; D not resolved. With 7 bases removed from V and 1 base from J, the gap between germline ends came to 4 bases. Germline assignment: CDR1 MGHDK and CDR2 SYGVNS. The CDR3 covers 11 residues. CDR3 DNA sequence: TGTGCCAGCAAAGCGAACACTGAAGCTTTCTTT. Its translation is CASKANTEAFF.